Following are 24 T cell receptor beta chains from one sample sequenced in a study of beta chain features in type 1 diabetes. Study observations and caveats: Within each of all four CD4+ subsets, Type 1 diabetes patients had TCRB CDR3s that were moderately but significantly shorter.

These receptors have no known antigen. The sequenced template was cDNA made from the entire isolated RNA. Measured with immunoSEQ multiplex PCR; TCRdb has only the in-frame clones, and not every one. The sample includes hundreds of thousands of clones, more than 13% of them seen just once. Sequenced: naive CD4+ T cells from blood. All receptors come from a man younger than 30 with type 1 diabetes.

The CDR3 DNA is TGCGCCAGCAGCTTGGAGGCAGGAGATGGGGAGCAGTACTTC. Translating it yields CASSLEAGDGEQYF. V usage is TRBV5-1 and J usage is TRBJ2-7; D is undetermined. This CDR3 contains 14 residues. Germline V CDR1 and CDR2: SGHRS, YFSETQ. Between the trimmed V and J ends, which lost 0 bases and 7 bases, there was a span of 14 bases.

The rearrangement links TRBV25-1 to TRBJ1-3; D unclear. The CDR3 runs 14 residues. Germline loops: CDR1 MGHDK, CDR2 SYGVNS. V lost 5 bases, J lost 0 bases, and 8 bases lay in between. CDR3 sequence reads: CASSTVPSGNTIYF. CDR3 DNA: TGTGCCAGCAGTACAGTCCCCTCTGGAAACACCATATATTTT. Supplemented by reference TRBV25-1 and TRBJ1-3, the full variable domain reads EADIYQTPRYLVIGTGKKITLECSQTMGHDKMYWYQQDPGMELHLIHYSYGVNSTEKGDLSSESTVSRIRTEHFPLTLESARPSHTSQYLCASSTVPSGNTIYFGEGSWLTVV.

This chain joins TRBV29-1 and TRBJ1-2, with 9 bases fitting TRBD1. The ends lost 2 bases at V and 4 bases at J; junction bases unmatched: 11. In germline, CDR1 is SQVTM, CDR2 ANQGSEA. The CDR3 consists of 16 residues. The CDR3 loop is CSVENPTGGVRYGYTF. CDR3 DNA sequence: TGCAGCGTTGAAAACCCGACAGGGGGAGTCCGCTATGGCTACACCTTC. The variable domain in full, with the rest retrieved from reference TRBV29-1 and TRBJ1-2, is SAVISQKPSRDICQRGTSLTIQCQVDSQVTMMFWYRQQPGQSLTLIATANQGSEATYESGFVIDKFPISRPNLTFSTLTVSNMSPEDSSIYLCSVENPTGGVRYGYTFGSGTRLTVV.

CDR3 in amino acids: CASSQDLSTEAFF. The CDR3 bases are TGTGCCAGCAGCCAAGACTTGAGCACTGAAGCTTTCTTT. The chain carries TRBV4-2 and TRBJ1-1; no reliable D call. This CDR3 has 13 residues. Germline V lookup: CDR1 LGHNA, CDR2 YNFKEQ. Trimming took off 0 bases at V and 4 bases at J, with 6 bases between the two ends.

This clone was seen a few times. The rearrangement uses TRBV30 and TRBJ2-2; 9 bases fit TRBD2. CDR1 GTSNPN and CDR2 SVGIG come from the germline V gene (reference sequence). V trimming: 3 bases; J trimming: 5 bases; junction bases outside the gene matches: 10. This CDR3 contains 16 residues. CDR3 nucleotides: TGTGCCTGGAGCAGTCAGTTTAGCGGGAGTACCGGGGAGCTGTTTTTT. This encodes CAWSSQFSGSTGELFF.

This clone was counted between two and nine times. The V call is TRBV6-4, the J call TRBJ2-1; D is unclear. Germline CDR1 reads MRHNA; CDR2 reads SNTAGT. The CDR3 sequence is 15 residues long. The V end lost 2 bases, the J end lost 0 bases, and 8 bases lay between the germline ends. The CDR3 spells CASSDGARSYNEQFF. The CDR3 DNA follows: TGTGCCAGCAGTGACGGAGCCCGCTCCTACAATGAGCAGTTCTTC.

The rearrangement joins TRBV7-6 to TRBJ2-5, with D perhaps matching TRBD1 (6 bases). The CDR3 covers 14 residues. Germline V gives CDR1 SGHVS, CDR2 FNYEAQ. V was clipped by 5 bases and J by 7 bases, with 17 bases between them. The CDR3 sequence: CASSNTRDKWTQYF. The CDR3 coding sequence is TGTGCCAGCAGCAATACCCGGGACAAATGGACCCAGTACTTC.

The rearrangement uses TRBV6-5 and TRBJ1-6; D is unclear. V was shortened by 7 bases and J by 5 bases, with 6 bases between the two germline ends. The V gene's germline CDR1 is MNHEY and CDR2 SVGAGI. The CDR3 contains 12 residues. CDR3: CASTGNNSPLHF. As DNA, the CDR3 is TGTGCCAGCACGGGGAATAATTCACCCCTCCACTTT.

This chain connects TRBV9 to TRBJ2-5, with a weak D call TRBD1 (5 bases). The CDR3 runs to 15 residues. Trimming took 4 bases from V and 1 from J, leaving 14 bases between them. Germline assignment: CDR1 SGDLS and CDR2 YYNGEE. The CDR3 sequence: CASSRGANTQETQYF. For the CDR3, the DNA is TGTGCCAGCAGCCGTGGGGCCAACACCCAAGAGACCCAGTACTTC.

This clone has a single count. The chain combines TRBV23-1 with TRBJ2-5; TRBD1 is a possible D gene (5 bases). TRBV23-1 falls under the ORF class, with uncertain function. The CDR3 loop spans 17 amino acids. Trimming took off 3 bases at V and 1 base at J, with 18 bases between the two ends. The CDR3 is CASSHNRRAPSQETQYF. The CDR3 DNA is TGCGCCAGCAGTCACAATCGCAGGGCCCCATCCCAAGAGACCCAGTACTTC.

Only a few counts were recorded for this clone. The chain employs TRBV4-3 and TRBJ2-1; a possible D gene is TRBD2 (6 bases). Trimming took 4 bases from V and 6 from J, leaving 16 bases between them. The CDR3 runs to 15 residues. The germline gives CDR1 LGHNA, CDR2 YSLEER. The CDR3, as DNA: TGCGCCAGCAGCCTGGGACTGAGCCCAGTCAATGAGCAGTTCTTC. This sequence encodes CASSLGLSPVNEQFF.

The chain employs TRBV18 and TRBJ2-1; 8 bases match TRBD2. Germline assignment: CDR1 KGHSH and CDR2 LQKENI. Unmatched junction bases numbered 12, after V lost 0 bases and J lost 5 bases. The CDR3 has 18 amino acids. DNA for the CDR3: TGTGCCAGCTCACCACCGACCGTAGCGGGGTCCCCTAACAATGAGCAGTTCTTC. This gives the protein CASSPPTVAGSPNNEQFF.

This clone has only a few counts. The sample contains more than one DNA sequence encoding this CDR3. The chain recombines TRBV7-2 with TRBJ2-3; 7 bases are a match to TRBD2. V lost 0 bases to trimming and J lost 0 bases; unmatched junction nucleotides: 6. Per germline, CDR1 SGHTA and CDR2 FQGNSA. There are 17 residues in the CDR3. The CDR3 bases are TGTGCCAGCAGCTTAGCGAGGGCTAGCGGAAGCACAGATACGCAGTATTTT. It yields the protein CASSLARASGSTDTQYF.

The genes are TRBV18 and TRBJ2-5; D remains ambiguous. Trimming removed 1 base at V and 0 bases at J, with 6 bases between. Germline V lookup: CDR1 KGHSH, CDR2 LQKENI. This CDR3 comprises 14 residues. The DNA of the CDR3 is TGTGCCAGCTCACCACTAGCCAACCAAGAGACCCAGTACTTC. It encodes CASSPLANQETQYF.

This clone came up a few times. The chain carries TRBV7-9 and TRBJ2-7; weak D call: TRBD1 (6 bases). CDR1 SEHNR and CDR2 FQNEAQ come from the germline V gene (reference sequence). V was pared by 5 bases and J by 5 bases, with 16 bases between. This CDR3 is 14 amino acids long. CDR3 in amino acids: CASSKQGLIDEQYF. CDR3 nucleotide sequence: TGTGCCAGCAGCAAACAGGGATTAATCGACGAGCAGTACTTC.

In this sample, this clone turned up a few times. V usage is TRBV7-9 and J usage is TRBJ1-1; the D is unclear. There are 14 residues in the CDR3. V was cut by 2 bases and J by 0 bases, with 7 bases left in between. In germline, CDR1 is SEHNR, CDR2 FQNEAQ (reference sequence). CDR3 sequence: CASSLQAMNTEAFF. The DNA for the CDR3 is TGTGCCAGCAGCTTACAGGCCATGAACACTGAAGCTTTCTTT.

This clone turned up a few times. The CDR3 region is CASHKVLTDTQYF. DNA of the CDR3: TGCGCCAGCCATAAGGTCCTGACAGATACGCAGTATTTT. The chain links TRBV23-1 to TRBJ2-3; the D is unclear. TRBV23-1 is sorted into the ORF group, with uncertain function. The CDR3 covers 13 residues. V shed 8 bases and J shed 3 bases, with 12 bases lying between them.

The CDR3 sequence: CASSEYGRRQDTYEQYF. CDR3 bases: TGTGCCAGCAGTGAATACGGGCGGAGGCAGGATACCTACGAGCAGTACTTC. J is TRBJ2-7 and V is TRBV2; possible D gene TRBD2, 5 bases. The V and J ends lost 2 bases and 2 bases respectively, with 19 bases between them. CDR3 length equals 17 residues. Germline V gene data show CDR1 as SNHLY and CDR2 as FYNNEI.

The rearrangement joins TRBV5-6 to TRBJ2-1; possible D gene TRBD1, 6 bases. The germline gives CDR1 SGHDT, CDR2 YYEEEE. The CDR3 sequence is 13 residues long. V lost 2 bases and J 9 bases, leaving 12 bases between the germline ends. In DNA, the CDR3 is TGTGCCAGCAGCTTCTCTGGGGGCGGTGAGCAGTTCTTC. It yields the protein CASSFSGGGEQFF.

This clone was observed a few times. This CDR3 reads CASRLQGYEQYF. Written as DNA, the CDR3 is TGTGCCAGCAGGTTACAGGGGTACGAGCAGTACTTC. The gene calls are TRBV28 and TRBJ2-7, with 7 bases fitting TRBD1. V shed 6 bases and J 4 bases; nucleotides not matched to a gene: 3. Per the germline V gene, CDR1 is MDHEN and CDR2 is SYDVKM. This CDR3 has 12 amino acids.

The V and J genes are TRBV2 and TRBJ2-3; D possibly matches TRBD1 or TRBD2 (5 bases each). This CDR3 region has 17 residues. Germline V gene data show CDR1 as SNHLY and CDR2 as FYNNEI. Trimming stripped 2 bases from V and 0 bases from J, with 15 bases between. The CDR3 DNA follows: TGTGCCAGCAGTGAACCGAAACTAGGGGTCAGCACAGATACGCAGTATTTT. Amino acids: CASSEPKLGVSTDTQYF.

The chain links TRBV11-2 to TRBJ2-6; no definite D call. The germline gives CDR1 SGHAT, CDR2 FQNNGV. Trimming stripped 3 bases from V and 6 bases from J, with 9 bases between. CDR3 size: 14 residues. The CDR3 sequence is CASSFAPLANVLTF. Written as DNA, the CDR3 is TGTGCCAGCAGCTTCGCCCCTCTGGCCAACGTCCTGACTTTC.

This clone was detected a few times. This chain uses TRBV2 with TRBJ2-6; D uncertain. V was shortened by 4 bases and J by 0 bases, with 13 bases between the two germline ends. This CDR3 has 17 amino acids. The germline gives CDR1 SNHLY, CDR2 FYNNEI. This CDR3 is CASSARRAGSGANVLTF. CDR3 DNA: TGTGCCAGCAGTGCCCGCCGGGCAGGCTCTGGGGCCAACGTCCTGACTTTC.

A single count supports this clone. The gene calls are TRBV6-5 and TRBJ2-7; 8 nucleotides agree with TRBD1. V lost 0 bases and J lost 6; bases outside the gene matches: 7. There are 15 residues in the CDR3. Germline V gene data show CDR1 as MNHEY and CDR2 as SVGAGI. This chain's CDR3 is CASSYSVQGAREQYF. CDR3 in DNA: TGTGCCAGCAGTTACTCGGTCCAGGGGGCGCGCGAGCAGTACTTC.